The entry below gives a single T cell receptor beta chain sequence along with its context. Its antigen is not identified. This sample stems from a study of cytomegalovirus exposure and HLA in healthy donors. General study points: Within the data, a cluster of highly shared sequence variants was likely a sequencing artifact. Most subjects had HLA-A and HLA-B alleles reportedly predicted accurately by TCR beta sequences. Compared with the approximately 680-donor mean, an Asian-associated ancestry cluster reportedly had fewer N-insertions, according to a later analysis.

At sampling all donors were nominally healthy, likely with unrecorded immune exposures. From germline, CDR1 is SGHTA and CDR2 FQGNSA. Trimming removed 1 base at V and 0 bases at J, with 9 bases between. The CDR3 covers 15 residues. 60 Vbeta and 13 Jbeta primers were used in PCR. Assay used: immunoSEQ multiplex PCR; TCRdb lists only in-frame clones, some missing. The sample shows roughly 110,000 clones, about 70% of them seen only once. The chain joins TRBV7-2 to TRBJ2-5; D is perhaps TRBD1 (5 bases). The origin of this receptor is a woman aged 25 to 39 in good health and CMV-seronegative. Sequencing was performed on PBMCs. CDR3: CASSLVGAYQETQYF. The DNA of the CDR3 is TGTGCCAGCAGCTTAGTAGGGGCCTACCAAGAGACCCAGTACTTC.